This T cell receptor (beta chain) was retrieved from a study of T cell responses to AZD1222 COVID-19 vaccine. This CDR3 comprises 15 residues. V lost 4 bases and J lost 7; bases outside the gene matches: 6. Germline assignment: CDR1 SGDLS and CDR2 YYNGEE. TCRdb's copy holds only in-frame clones and misses some; the assay was immunoSEQ multiplex PCR. The sample comprises approximately 210,000 clones, roughly 94% of which are singletons, and over 1.5% rests with the top ten. The chain carries TRBV9 and TRBJ1-6, with 9 bases identical to TRBD1. The source material was peripheral blood, sampled 28 days after the second dose of the MenACWY control vaccine. The receptor comes from an adult who received the MenACWY meningococcal vaccine as a control. CDR3 sequence: CASSRTGTGNSPLHF. The CDR3 DNA sequence: TGTGCCAGCAGCCGAACCGGGACAGGGAATTCACCCCTCCACTTT.